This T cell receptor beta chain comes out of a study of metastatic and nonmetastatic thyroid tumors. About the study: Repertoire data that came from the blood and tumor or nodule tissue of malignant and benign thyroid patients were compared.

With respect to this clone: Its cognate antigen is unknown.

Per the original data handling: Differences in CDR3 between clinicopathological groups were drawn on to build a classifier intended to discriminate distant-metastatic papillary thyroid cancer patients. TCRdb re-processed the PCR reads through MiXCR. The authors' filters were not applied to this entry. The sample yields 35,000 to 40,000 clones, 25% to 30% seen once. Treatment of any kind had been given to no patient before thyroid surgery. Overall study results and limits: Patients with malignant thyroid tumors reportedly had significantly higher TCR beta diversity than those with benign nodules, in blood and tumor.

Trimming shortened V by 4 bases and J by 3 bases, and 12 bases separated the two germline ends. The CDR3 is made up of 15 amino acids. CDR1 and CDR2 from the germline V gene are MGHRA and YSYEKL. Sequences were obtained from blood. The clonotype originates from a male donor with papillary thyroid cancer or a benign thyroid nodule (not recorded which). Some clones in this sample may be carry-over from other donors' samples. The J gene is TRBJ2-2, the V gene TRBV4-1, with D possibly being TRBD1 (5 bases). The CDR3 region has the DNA TGCGCCAGCAGCCCATCCAGGGTGGACACCGGGGAGCTGTTTTTT. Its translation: CASSPSRVDTGELFF.